This TCR beta chain was recovered during a study of T cells in Graves' hyperthyroidism and ophthalmopathy. This clonotype appeared many times. Using RNA transcripts as the source, TCR beta CDR3 regions were amplified. A set of HTBI primers served as the primers for a first-round RT-PCR of the TCR CDR3. TCRdb analysed the multiplex PCR reads with MiXCR anew, one entry per CDR3 protein. In the table there are a few hundred thousand distinct CDR3 sequences, 15% to 18% of which are singletons. On the basis of clinical symptoms, serum thyroxine and TRAb, thyroid ultrasound and orbital computed tomography, diagnoses were made. Fresh 10 ml peripheral blood yielded PBMCs. V lost 3 bases and J 5 bases, leaving 12 bases between the germline ends. The CDR3 is made up of 14 amino acids. Germline CDR1 reads SGHRS; CDR2 reads YFSETQ.

The V and J genes are TRBV5-1 and TRBJ2-1; D remains ambiguous. Input material: blood. This clonotype was sampled from a woman aged 18-29 years with Graves' hyperthyroidism that later progressed to Graves' ophthalmopathy. CDR3 sequence: CASSSAGVDNEQFF. As DNA, the CDR3 is TGCGCCAGCAGCTCGGCAGGCGTCGACAATGAGCAGTTCTTC. Full variable domain (missing parts from reference TRBV5-1 and TRBJ2-1): KAGVTQTPRYLIKTRGQQVTLSCSPISGHRSVSWYQQTPGQGLQFLFEYFSETQRNKGNFPGRFSGRQFSNSRSEMNVSTLELGDSALYLCASSSAGVDNEQFFGPGTRLTVL.